This T cell receptor (beta chain) derives from a study of TIL therapy for anti-PD-1-resistant metastatic lung cancer. Study at large: Progressing patients received lymphodepletion, expanded TIL infusion and IL-2. A handful of tumors were EGFR-mutant and two were ALK-rearranged.

The CDR3 runs 14 residues. The V end was cut by 5 bases, the J end by 2 bases, with 12 bases between. The germline V gene has CDR1 SGHRS and CDR2 YFSETQ. Sequencing used immunoSEQ v3. Produced via immunoSEQ multiplex PCR; TCRdb's table is partial and in-frame only. Of 15,000 to 20,000 clones detected, about 80% appear once; the ten largest clones hold about 2.2%. The time point here: pre-treatment sample, taken before nivolumab and TIL therapy. The origin of this receptor is a person between 25 and 80 years old with non-small cell lung cancer. Sequenced material: blood, taken at baseline. The chain joins TRBV5-1 to TRBJ2-3; D remains unclear. This CDR3 reads CASSFQSYTDTQYF. The CDR3 nucleotides are TGCGCCAGCAGTTTTCAGTCCTACACAGATACGCAGTATTTT.